Listed below are T cell receptor beta chains from one sample, sequenced in a study of monozygotic twins with inflammatory bowel disease. TCRdb re-called the 5' RACE reads and catalogs CDR3 proteins one per entry, DNA excluded. This repertoire comprises 200,000 to 250,000 distinct CDR3 sequences; its ten largest clones make up approximately 1.5%. Input material: blood. The receptors here all came from a human donor with ulcerative colitis or Crohn's disease, or a healthy co-twin of an affected twin (not recorded which). Both conserved end residues are part of each CDR3.

j_call v_call cdr3_aa
TRBJ1-1 TRBV12-3/TRBV12-4 CASRQGQLSFF
TRBJ2-2 TRBV2 CASGGRGRNTGELFF
TRBJ1-2 TRBV15 CATSRDIQGGFYGYTF
TRBJ1-3 TRBV7-2 CASSLGLGPRGNTIYF
TRBJ1-2 TRBV4-1 CASSQTTNPAPGYTF
TRBJ1-3 TRBV10-3 CAIRKTVLAAGNTIYF
TRBJ2-2 TRBV6-5 CASSYFMTGNTGELFF
TRBJ2-4 TRBV18 CASSPTGNMIQYF
TRBJ2-1 TRBV11-1 CASSDTGERLNEQFF
TRBJ1-6 TRBV20-1 CSANRGRDNSPLHF
TRBJ2-4 TRBV7-9 CASSLLGRENIQYF
TRBJ1-6 TRBV20-1 CSAVAGALTYNSPLHF
TRBJ1-2 TRBV6-5 CASSYDLRSSNNGYTF
TRBJ2-1 TRBV7-6 CASSLASRQLYNEQFF
TRBJ2-5 TRBV5-1 CASSLEGFEGTQYF
TRBJ1-3 TRBV15 CATSRPLGGMSSGNTIYF
TRBJ1-5 TRBV2 CASREVSGQPQHF
TRBJ2-1 TRBV5-6 CASSLVGGGGNEQFF